Listed here is a single TCR beta chain. Its antigen remains unidentified. No quality values exist for individual bases; no much larger clone is one base distant. CDR1 and CDR2 are read off the germline V gene as MRHNA and SNTAGT. From the cysteine through the phenylalanine, the CDR3 covers 13 amino acids. The DNA shown is the 39-base CDR3, in frame from base 1. V is shortened by 4 bases, J by 7 bases, and the region joining them spans 11 bases. Read against the paper, the sample's treatment or condition label means: roughly ten-day PBMC culture with coronavirus spike peptide pools or control peptides (ViraFEST assay). The study used the ViraFEST assay, which expanded antigen-specific T cells with peptide pools and then identified expanded clonotypes by TCR sequencing. The convalescent patients' positive SARS-CoV-2 PCR tests were from March to December 2020, which was before the Alpha, Beta and Delta variants emerged in the United States. Each well held about 2.2 million PBMCs cultured in IMDM containing roughly 5.5% human AB serum and around 9.2 IU/ml IL-2, with around 9.7 ug/ml peptide pools added. On days 3 and 7, half of the culture medium was replaced with fresh IL-2-containing medium. After approximately eleven days of culture, CD4+ T cells were isolated by negative selection with the EasySep CD4+ T cell isolation kit. PBMCs were separated from whole blood using Ficoll-Paque Plus gradient centrifugation and then either used fresh or cryopreserved at -140C. Culture conditions were generally each tested in triplicate wells.

The data originate from a study of vaccination and CD4 T cells after COVID-19 (dated by TCRdb to the early 2020s). At the level of the whole study: Every convalescent patient had a positive nasal swab PCR test for SARS-CoV-2, with mild disease in eight to ten patients and severe disease in one. Control cultures received a CEFX viral epitope pool as the positive control, an HIV-1 Nef peptide pool as the negative control, or no peptide. The spike-specific CD4+ TCR repertoire was compared before and after mRNA vaccination in approximately ten COVID-19 convalescent patients and several infection-naive healthy vaccine recipients. Two doses of either the Pfizer-BioNTech BNT162b2 vaccine (n=8) or the Moderna mRNA-1273 vaccine (n=2) were administered to participants. Post-vaccine blood samples were taken a median of around 77 days after the second vaccine dose, with a range of about 13 to 250 days. Post-COVID blood samples from convalescent patients were collected a median of approximately 100 days after diagnosis, with a range of about 30 to 170 days. Culture stimuli were overlapping spike peptide pools from SARS-CoV-2 and from the common cold coronaviruses HCoV-NL63, HCoV-OC43 and HCoV-229E. The convalescent cohort comprised six males and four females, including two Hispanic individuals, seven Caucasians, two Asians and one multiracial person. Paper-wide results and their limitations: The median count of SARS-CoV-2-reactive clonotypes went up from 20 to 25 after infection to roughly 38 after vaccination, although the change was not significant. The study included relatively few convalescent patients and did not analyze early timepoints after natural infection. In convalescent patients, nearly all vaccine-specific clones (304 of 307) were found to be mono-reactive for SARS-CoV-2 spike rather than cross-reactive with common cold coronaviruses. In convalescent patients, a median approximately 83% of post-vaccine SARS-CoV-2-reactive clones were detected only after vaccination, suggesting vaccine-specific priming.

The method behind the library was PCR. DNA from cultured CD4+ T cells was subjected to TCR sequencing with the Oncomine TCR Beta short-read assay at the Johns Hopkins FTIC core. Genomic DNA was extracted from the cultured CD4+ T cells with the QIAamp micro DNA kit. Oncomine TCR Beta libraries from cultured CD4+ T cells were pooled using unique dual indexes and sequenced on an Illumina iSeq 100. The published analysis was carried out like this. Non-productive sequences were removed, and CDR3s not starting with C, not ending with F or W, or shorter than 7 amino acids were discarded. The MANAFEST web application was used to identify antigen-specific clonotypes by comparing peptide-stimulated wells against reference wells and other culture wells. An FDR below 0.05, an odds ratio above 5, and a productive frequency above 0.1% in at least two of three replicate wells were required for clones to be considered positive. A clonotype was classed as cross-reactive if the clonotype showed significant expansion both in SARS-CoV-2 spike wells and in at least one common cold coronavirus spike condition. Levenshtein distances (stringdist) and unrooted phylogenetic trees (ape) in R version 3.6.1 were used to assess CDR3 homology. In-frame beta chains were kept once TCRdb had trimmed the public reads at Q25 with fastp and called clones with MiXCR. Every CDR3 protein is listed once, alongside the most common genes and DNA of its rows. In this record, the V and J calls reflect TCRdb's handling and not the investigators' own analysis. In this sample the table shows around 26,000 distinct CDR3 sequences, roughly 40% of which occur a single time. About 11% of the sample comes from the top ten.

The sequenced sample consisted of CD4+ T cells from blood, cultured in vitro. The origin of this receptor is a human donor who had recovered from COVID-19. The rearrangement joined TRBV6-4 to TRBJ1-5; a confident D gene designation cannot be given. The sequenced DNA is TGTGCCAGCAGTGTCCAGGTTGACCAGCCCCAGCATTTT. Its product reads: CASSVQVDQPQHF.